This passage covers 4 T cell receptor beta chains from one sample sequenced in a study of CD8 T cells in Susac syndrome. Random hexamers served to reverse transcribe roughly 0.45 to 1 ug RNA. From the immunoSEQ multiplex PCR reads, TCRdb called clonotypes with MiXCR, one entry per CDR3 protein. The sample yields 200,000 to 300,000 distinct CDR3 sequences, approximately 92% seen once. Sample: CD4+ T cells from PBMCs. The receptors here all came from a human donor with multiple sclerosis.

This chain uses TRBV7-9 with TRBJ1-6; D gene ambiguous. V lost 0 bases, J lost 6 bases, and 3 bases lay in between. The germline V gene encodes CDR1 SEHNR and CDR2 FQNEAQ (reference sequence). This CDR3 is built from 13 residues. The CDR3 DNA sequence: TGTGCCAGCAGCTTAGCCGTTAATTCACCCCTCCACTTT. This codes for CASSLAVNSPLHF.

This chain uses TRBV15 with TRBJ1-5; D remains unclear. The CDR3 has 13 residues. CDR1 LNHNV and CDR2 YYDKDF come from the germline V gene (reference sequence). V was shortened by 3 bases and J by 0 bases, with 3 bases between the two germline ends. The CDR3 is CATSRGSNQPQHF. Here the CDR3 DNA reads TGTGCCACCAGCAGGGGTAGCAATCAGCCCCAGCATTTT.

The V and J genes are TRBV3-1 and TRBJ2-5; the match to TRBD1 covers 8 bases. Germline loops: CDR1 LGHDT, CDR2 YNNKEL (reference sequence). The CDR3 is made up of 16 amino acids. V gave up 1 base and J gave up 5 bases; unmatched junction bases: 9. CDR3: CASSQAKTGVWETQYF. The CDR3 DNA reads as TGTGCCAGCAGCCAAGCGAAGACAGGGGTCTGGGAGACCCAGTACTTC.

Written as DNA, the CDR3 is TGTGCCTGGGGTTCTTCTAGGCAGCCCCAGCATTTT. This sequence encodes CAWGSSRQPQHF. J is TRBJ1-5 and V is TRBV30; D gene unclear. Between the trimmed V and J ends, which lost 5 bases and 7 bases, there was a span of 12 bases. The length of the CDR3 is 12 residues. CDR1 is GTSNPN and CDR2 is SVGIG in the germline V gene (reference sequence).